This T cell receptor (beta chain) was identified in a study of regulatory T cells in long-lasting Graves disease. Time point specified: newly diagnosed GD, antithyroid drugs for less than 3 months. RNA from PBMCs was the source of the TCR library. This clonotype was found many times. What it binds is unknown. The study, taken as a whole, reports: TCR diversity was lower in persistent Graves' patients (versus newly diagnosed ones).

Combining iRepertoire HTBI primers with Arm-PCR of CDR3 regions, the authors built TCR beta libraries. TCRdb passed the multiplex PCR reads through MiXCR, listing each CDR3 protein once. The sample contains almost 450,000 distinct CDR3 sequences, around 17% of which appear only once. These data are also associated with another study on T cells in Graves' hyperthyroidism and ophthalmopathy. From that second work: Ophthalmopathy was told apart from stable hyperthyroidism by a 13 V-J model.

This material consisted of peripheral blood mononuclear cells (PBMCs), taken at new diagnosis, from a patient treated with antithyroid drugs. This sequence was found in a woman in her 30s with Graves disease.

The CDR3 DNA is TGCAGTGCTAATGACAGGGGACAGACCCAGTACTTC. It encodes CSANDRGQTQYF. The rearrangement links TRBV20-1 to TRBJ2-5; the match to TRBD1 covers 8 bases. Germline V gene sequence: CDR1 DFQATT, CDR2 SNEGSKA (reference sequence). CDR3 size: 12 residues. J was trimmed by 6 bases and V by 4 bases; bases with no gene match: 4.